The 10 T cell receptor beta chains listed next were all sequenced from one sample in a study of shared clonotypes between healthy human individuals. This table comes from immunoSEQ multiplex PCR, and its TCRdb copy is limited to in-frame clones, with some not included. The table lists around 2.1 million clones, under 95% of them singletons, with 1.7% in the top ten. CD45RO-negative cells were positively selected for CCR7, leaving out terminally differentiated effector memory CD45RA+ cells. The sample was naive CD8+ T cells from PBMCs. These receptors were obtained from a man younger than 30 in good health. Some clones in this sample may be carry-over from other donors' samples.

V gene TRBV5-1 combines with J gene TRBJ2-5; tentative D call: TRBD1 (5 bases). The germline CDR1 and CDR2 sequences are SGHRS and YFSETQ. Trimming stripped 4 bases from V and 4 bases from J, with 14 bases between. This CDR3 is built from 14 residues. The CDR3 sequence is CASSTMGQAETQYF. CDR3 DNA: TGCGCCAGCAGCACAATGGGGCAAGCAGAGACCCAGTACTTC.

The chain links TRBV11-2 to TRBJ1-4; D is unresolved. This CDR3 has 14 amino acids. CDR1 is SGHAT, CDR2 FQNNGV, per germline. V dropped 4 bases and J dropped 8 bases, with 14 bases sitting between them. The CDR3 protein is CASSSLTRGEKLFF. In DNA form, the CDR3 reads TGTGCCAGCAGCTCCCTGACCCGCGGGGAAAAACTGTTTTTT.

This clone occurred once. The chain joins TRBV5-1 to TRBJ2-7, with D perhaps TRBD2 (6 bases). The CDR3 has 14 amino acids. V was trimmed by 6 bases and J by 2 bases, leaving 15 bases between them. Germline CDR1 and CDR2: SGHRS and YFSETQ. The CDR3 loop is CASNPSEIPYEQYF. CDR3 bases: TGCGCCAGCAACCCTAGCGAGATTCCCTACGAGCAGTACTTC.

The chain joins TRBV11-2 to TRBJ2-7, with 10 bases matching TRBD1. V shed 4 bases and J 4 bases; nucleotides not matched to a gene: 7. Germline-derived CDR1 and CDR2 are SGHAT and FQNNGV. The length of the CDR3 is 15 residues. CDR3 nucleotide sequence: TGTGCCAGCAGCTCGGACAGGGGGGCAGGTTACGAGCAGTACTTC. Encoded protein: CASSSDRGAGYEQYF. Full variable domain (missing parts from reference TRBV11-2 and TRBJ2-7): EAGVAQSPRYKIIEKRQSVAFWCNPISGHATLYWYQQILGQGPKLLIQFQNNGVVDDSQLPKDRFSAERLKGVDSTLKIQPAKLEDSAVYLCASSSDRGAGYEQYFGPGTRLTVT.

The DNA of the CDR3 is TGTGCCAGCAGCGGAACGACAGGGGTAACCTACAATGAGCAGTTCTTC. Its translation: CASSGTTGVTYNEQFF. The V call is TRBV5-6, the J call TRBJ2-1, with 8 bases matching TRBD1. Losses at the gene ends were 4 bases for V and 2 bases for J; bases not matched to a gene: 8. CDR3 length: 16 amino acids. Germline assignment: CDR1 SGHDT and CDR2 YYEEEE.

The chain joins TRBV10-3 to TRBJ1-5; D call uncertain. This CDR3 comprises 14 residues. Germline loops: CDR1 ENHRY, CDR2 SYGVKD. V gave up 0 bases and J gave up 5 bases, with 8 bases separating them. CDR3 sequence (DNA): TGTGCCATCAGTGAGTCGGGAGGATATCAGCCCCAGCATTTT. This sequence encodes CAISESGGYQPQHF.

The CDR3 sequence: CASTGSSYEQYF. Written as DNA, the CDR3 is TGTGCCAGTACCGGGAGCAGCTACGAGCAGTACTTC. The chain recombines TRBV19 with TRBJ2-7, with a possible D match to TRBD2 (6 bases). The CDR3 covers 12 residues. CDR1 is LNHDA and CDR2 is SQIVND in the germline V gene (reference sequence). V shed 7 bases and J shed 3 bases, with 10 bases lying between them.

This sequence joins TRBV29-1 and TRBJ2-1, with 13 bases that match TRBD2. The CDR3 covers 15 residues. Germline assignment: CDR1 SQVTM and CDR2 ANQGSEA. V was clipped by 7 bases and J by 8 bases; unmatched bases: 11. The CDR3 coding sequence is TGCAGCGGTATACATACTAGCGGGAGGGCCTATGAGCAGTTCTTC. Translation: CSGIHTSGRAYEQFF.

The V call is TRBV19, the J call TRBJ1-4, with TRBD1 matching over 8 bases. CDR1 is LNHDA, CDR2 SQIVND, per germline (reference sequence). J was trimmed by 5 bases and V by 4 bases; bases with no gene match: 6. The CDR3 runs 15 residues. The CDR3 region has the DNA TGTGCCAGTAGTACGGACAGGGCGGAAAATGAAAAACTGTTTTTT. It yields the protein CASSTDRAENEKLFF.

The chain carries TRBV27 and TRBJ2-7, with 8 bases that match TRBD1. Germline CDR1 is MNHEY and CDR2 is SMNVEV (reference sequence). V was pared by 3 bases and J by 6 bases, with 19 bases of the junction left unmatched. The CDR3 is made up of 18 amino acids. CDR3 nucleotide sequence: TGTGCCAGCAGTTTCAGTTTCACGACTGGGCAGGGGGCCGGCGAGCAGTACTTC. Encoded protein: CASSFSFTTGQGAGEQYF.